These 7 T cell receptor beta chains were all obtained from the same sample, sequenced in a study of cytomegalovirus exposure and HLA in healthy donors. Clones were read by immunoSEQ multiplex PCR, and TCRdb kept only the in-frame ones, dropping some. Of some 63,000 clones listed, roughly nine tenths are singletons. The sample taken for sequencing was PBMCs. These receptors were taken from a woman between 18 and 30 years old in good health and CMV-seronegative.

The V call is TRBV11-3, the J call TRBJ2-3, with no clear D. Trimming stripped 5 bases from V and 4 bases from J, with 7 bases between. CDR3 length equals 12 residues. Germline V gene lookup returns CDR1 SGHNT and CDR2 YENEEA. CDR3 in amino acids: CASSPGPDTQYF. CDR3 nucleotides: TGTGCCAGCAGCCCAGGCCCAGATACGCAGTATTTT.

This chain uses TRBV29-1 with TRBJ2-3; 9 bases match TRBD1. Germline trimming cut 3 bases from V and 3 bases from J; bases unmatched to any gene: 7. The CDR3 covers 15 residues. The germline V gene has CDR1 SQVTM and CDR2 ANQGSEA. The CDR3 here is CSVDARQGDTDTQYF. The CDR3 DNA sequence: TGCAGCGTTGATGCTCGACAGGGGGATACAGATACGCAGTATTTT.

The chain is built from TRBV6-5 and TRBJ1-2; D not certain. CDR1 is MNHEY and CDR2 is SVGAGI in the germline V gene. V was pared by 3 bases and J by 6 bases, with 11 bases between. The CDR3 loop spans 13 amino acids. The chain's CDR3 is CASSYLGSNGYTF. The CDR3 coding sequence is TGTGCCAGCAGTTATCTGGGGAGTAATGGCTACACCTTC.

This clone has just a few counts. This chain connects TRBV7-9 to TRBJ2-7; TRBD1 aligns across 10 bases. Germline CDR1 SEHNR, CDR2 FQNEAQ (reference sequence). There are 12 residues in the CDR3. Germline trimming cut 6 bases from V and 5 bases from J; bases unmatched to any gene: 1. CDR3 sequence reads: CASRTGGDEQYF. In nucleotides, the CDR3 is TGTGCCAGCAGGACAGGGGGCGACGAGCAGTACTTC.

This clone has only one observation. V usage is TRBV27 and J usage is TRBJ2-1; D may be TRBD2 (5 bases). The CDR3 contains 16 residues. V lost 6 bases and J 3 bases, leaving 18 bases between the germline ends. CDR1 and CDR2 (germline): MNHEY, SMNVEV (reference sequence). In nucleotides, the CDR3 is TGTGCCAGCAGCCGTCGTAGCGTCGAGCACTACAATGAGCAGTTCTTC. It yields the protein CASSRRSVEHYNEQFF.

The chain recombines TRBV30 with TRBJ2-3, with a tentative D call TRBD2 (6 bases). Germline V lookup: CDR1 GTSNPN, CDR2 SVGIG (reference sequence). Trimming removed 6 bases from V and 6 bases from J, with 19 bases in between. The CDR3 has 14 amino acids. For the CDR3, the DNA is TGTGCCTGTTCGGGACTGACGTTCGGGGATACGCAGTATTTT. Protein sequence: CACSGLTFGDTQYF.

This rearrangement joins TRBV6-5 to TRBJ1-3; 7 positions match TRBD1. The CDR3 runs 12 residues. Germline V gene lookup returns CDR1 MNHEY and CDR2 SVGAGI. Losses at the gene ends were 6 bases for V and 10 bases for J; bases not matched to a gene: 6. This chain's CDR3 is CASSRDRATIYF. CDR3 DNA sequence: TGTGCCAGCAGCCGTGACAGGGCTACCATATATTTT.